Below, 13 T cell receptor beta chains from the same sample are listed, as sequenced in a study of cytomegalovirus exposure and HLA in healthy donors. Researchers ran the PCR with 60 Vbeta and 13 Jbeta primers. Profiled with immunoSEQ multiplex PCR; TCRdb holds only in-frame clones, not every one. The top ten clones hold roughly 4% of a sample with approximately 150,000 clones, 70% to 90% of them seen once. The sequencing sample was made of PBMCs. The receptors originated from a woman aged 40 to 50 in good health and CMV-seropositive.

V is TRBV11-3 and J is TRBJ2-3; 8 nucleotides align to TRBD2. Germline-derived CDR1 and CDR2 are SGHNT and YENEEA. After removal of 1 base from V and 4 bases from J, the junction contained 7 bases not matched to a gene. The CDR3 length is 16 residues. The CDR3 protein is CASSLGGAGVADTQYF. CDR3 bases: TGTGCCAGCAGCTTAGGGGGAGCGGGAGTGGCAGATACGCAGTATTTT.

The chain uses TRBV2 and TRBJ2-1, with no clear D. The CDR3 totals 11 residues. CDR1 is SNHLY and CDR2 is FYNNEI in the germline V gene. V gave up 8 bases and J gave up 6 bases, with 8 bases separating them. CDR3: CASGPLNEQFF. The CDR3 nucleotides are TGTGCCAGCGGGCCGCTCAATGAGCAGTTCTTC.

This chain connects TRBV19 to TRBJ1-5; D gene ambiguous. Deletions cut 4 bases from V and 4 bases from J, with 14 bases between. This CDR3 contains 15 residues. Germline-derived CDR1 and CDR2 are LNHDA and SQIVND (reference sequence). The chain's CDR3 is CASSKVFLGNQPQHF. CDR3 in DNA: TGTGCCAGTAGTAAGGTGTTCCTCGGGAATCAGCCCCAGCATTTT.

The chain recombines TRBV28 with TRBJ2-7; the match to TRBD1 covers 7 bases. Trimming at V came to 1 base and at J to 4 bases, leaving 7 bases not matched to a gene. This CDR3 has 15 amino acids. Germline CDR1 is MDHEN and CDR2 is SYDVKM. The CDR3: CASSLLRGLSYEQYF. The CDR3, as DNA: TGTGCCAGCAGTTTATTAAGGGGGCTGTCATACGAGCAGTACTTC.

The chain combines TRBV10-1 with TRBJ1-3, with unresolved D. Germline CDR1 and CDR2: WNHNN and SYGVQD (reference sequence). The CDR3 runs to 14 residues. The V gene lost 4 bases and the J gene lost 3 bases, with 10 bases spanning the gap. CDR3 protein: CASSARRLGNTIYF. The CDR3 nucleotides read TGCGCCAGCAGTGCTCGGAGGCTTGGAAACACCATATATTTT.

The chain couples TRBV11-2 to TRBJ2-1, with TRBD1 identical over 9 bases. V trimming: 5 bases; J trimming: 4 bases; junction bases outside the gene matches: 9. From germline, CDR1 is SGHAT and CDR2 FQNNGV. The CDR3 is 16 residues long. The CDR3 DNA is TGTGCCAGCAGCCTACGTCGGGACAGGGAATACAATGAGCAGTTCTTC. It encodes CASSLRRDREYNEQFF.

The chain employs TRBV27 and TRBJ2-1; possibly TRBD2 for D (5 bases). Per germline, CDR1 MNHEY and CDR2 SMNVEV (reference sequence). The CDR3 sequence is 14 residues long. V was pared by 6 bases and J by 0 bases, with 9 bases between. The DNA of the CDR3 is TGTGCCAGCAGGGTACGGGGCTCCTACAATGAGCAGTTCTTC. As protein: CASRVRGSYNEQFF.

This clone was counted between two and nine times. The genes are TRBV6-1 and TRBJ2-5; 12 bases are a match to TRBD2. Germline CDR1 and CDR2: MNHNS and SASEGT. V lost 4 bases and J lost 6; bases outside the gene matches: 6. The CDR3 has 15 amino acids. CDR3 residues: CASSALAGGPQTQYF. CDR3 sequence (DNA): TGTGCCAGCAGTGCCCTAGCGGGAGGGCCTCAGACCCAGTACTTC.

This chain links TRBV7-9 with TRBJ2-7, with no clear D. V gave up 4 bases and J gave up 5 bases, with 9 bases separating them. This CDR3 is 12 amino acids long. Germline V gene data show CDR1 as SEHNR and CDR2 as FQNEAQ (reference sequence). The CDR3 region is CASSSSLDEQYF. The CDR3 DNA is TGTGCCAGCAGCTCGTCCCTCGACGAGCAGTACTTC.

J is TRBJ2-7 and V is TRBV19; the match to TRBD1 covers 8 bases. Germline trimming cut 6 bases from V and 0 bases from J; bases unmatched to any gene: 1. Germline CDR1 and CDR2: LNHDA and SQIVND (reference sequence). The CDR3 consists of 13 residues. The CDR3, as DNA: TGTGCCAGTAGAGGGACAGGCTCCTACGAGCAGTACTTC. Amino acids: CASRGTGSYEQYF.

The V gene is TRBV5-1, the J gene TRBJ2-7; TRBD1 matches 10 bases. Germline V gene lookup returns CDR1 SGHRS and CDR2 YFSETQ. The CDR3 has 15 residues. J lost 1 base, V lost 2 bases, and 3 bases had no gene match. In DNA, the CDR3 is TGCGCCAGCAGCTTAGGGGGACAGGGGTCCTACGAGCAGTACTTC. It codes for CASSLGGQGSYEQYF.

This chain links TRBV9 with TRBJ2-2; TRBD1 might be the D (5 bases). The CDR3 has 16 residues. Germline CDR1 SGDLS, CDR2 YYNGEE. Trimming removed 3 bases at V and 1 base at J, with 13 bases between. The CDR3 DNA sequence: TGTGCCAGCAGCGAACGTGGGGCAAGGAACACCGGGGAGCTGTTTTTT. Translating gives CASSERGARNTGELFF.

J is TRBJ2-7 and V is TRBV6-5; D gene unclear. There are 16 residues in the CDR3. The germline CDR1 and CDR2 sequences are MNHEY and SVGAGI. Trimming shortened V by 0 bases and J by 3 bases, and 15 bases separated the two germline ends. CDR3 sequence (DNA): TGTGCCAGCAGTTACTCGGTGGCAGATACCCTCTACGAGCAGTACTTC. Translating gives CASSYSVADTLYEQYF.